Detailed here is one T cell receptor (beta chain). Its target is not known. The CDR3 length is 13 residues. Reanalyzing the 5' RACE reads, TCRdb keeps one entry per CDR3 protein, without DNA. The sample's table shows 500,000 to 700,000 distinct CDR3 sequences. The sample originates from a study of T cells expressing NK-cell markers. Findings and caveats of the study: HCMV specificity of the expanded NKG2C+ T cell clones stayed unclear.

The chain joins TRBV12-3 or TRBV12-4 to TRBJ1-2. The TCR was taken from a man younger than 30 in good health. The sequenced material came from blood T cells: a sorted CD56 or NKG2C T cell subset, CD4+ or CD8+ T cells, or bulk PBMC T cells (not recorded which). The CDR3 region is CASSLEAAYGYTF.